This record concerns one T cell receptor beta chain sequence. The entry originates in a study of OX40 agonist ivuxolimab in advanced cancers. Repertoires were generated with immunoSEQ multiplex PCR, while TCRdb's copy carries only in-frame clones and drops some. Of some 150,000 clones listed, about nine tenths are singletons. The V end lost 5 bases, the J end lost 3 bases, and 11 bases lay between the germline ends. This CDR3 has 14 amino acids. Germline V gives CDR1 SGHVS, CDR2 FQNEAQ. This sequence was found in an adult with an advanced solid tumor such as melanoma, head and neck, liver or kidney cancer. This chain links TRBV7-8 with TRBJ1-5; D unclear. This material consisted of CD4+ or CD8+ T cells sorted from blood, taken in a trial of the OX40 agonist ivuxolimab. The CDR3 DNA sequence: TGTGCCAGCAGCCCCCTAGGGCCCAATCAGCCCCAGCATTTT. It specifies CASSPLGPNQPQHF. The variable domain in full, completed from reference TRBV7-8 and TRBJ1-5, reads GAGVSQSPRYKVAKRGQDVALRCDPISGHVSLFWYQQALGQGPEFLTYFQNEAQLDKSGLPSDRFFAERPEGSVSTLKIQRTQQEDSAVYLCASSPLGPNQPQHFGDGTRLSIL.